Below, 9 T cell receptor beta chains from the same sample are listed, as sequenced in a study of shared clonotypes between healthy human individuals. The data were produced by immunoSEQ multiplex PCR, yet TCRdb's version contains in-frame clones alone and is incomplete. The table has millions of clones, 90% to 95% seen once; the top ten hold 0.11% to 0.15%. The source material was naive CD4+ T cells sorted from blood. Subset described: CD45RA+ positively selected. The receptors were gathered from a young man in good health.

V gene TRBV30 combines with J gene TRBJ2-2; TRBD1 aligns across 9 bases. Germline CDR1 GTSNPN, CDR2 SVGIG (reference sequence). Trimming took 5 bases from V and 5 from J; bases not matched to a gene: 3. This CDR3 region has 13 residues. The CDR3 DNA follows: TGTGCCTGGGGGACAGGGAAAACCGGGGAGCTGTTTTTT. Translated: CAWGTGKTGELFF.

The chain links TRBV7-9 to TRBJ1-6, with TRBD1 matching over 9 bases. This CDR3 contains 16 residues. V was pared by 1 base and J by 6 bases, with 4 bases of the junction left unmatched. In germline, CDR1 is SEHNR, CDR2 FQNEAQ (reference sequence). CDR3 sequence reads: CASSLVTGGGNSPLHF. DNA of the CDR3: TGTGCCAGCAGCTTAGTGACAGGGGGAGGTAATTCACCCCTCCACTTT.

The rearrangement links TRBV5-1 to TRBJ2-7; D gene ambiguous. V was pared by 1 base and J by 0 bases, with 8 bases between. Looked up from germline, CDR1 is SGHRS and CDR2 is YFSETQ. There are 14 residues in the CDR3. This chain's CDR3 is CASSLYLNSYEQYF. CDR3 nucleotides: TGCGCCAGCAGCTTGTACTTGAACTCCTACGAGCAGTACTTC.

The gene calls are TRBV27 and TRBJ2-1; a weak D match, TRBD1 (5 bases). V lost 6 bases and J lost 0, with 12 bases in between. CDR1 is MNHEY and CDR2 is SMNVEV in the germline V gene (reference sequence). CDR3 length equals 15 residues. In nucleotides, the CDR3 is TGTGCCAGCAGCTTCGGACAAAGCTCCTACAATGAGCAGTTCTTC. Translating it yields CASSFGQSSYNEQFF.

The V gene is TRBV7-9, the J gene TRBJ2-5; D may match TRBD1 or TRBD2 (5 bases each). This CDR3 comprises 14 residues. V was cut by 0 bases and J by 3 bases, with 8 bases left in between. Germline loops: CDR1 SEHNR, CDR2 FQNEAQ (reference sequence). CDR3 sequence: CASSLAGTKETQYF. In DNA form, the CDR3 reads TGTGCCAGCAGCTTAGCGGGGACGAAAGAGACCCAGTACTTC.

V is TRBV7-2 and J is TRBJ2-2; D is undetermined. The CDR3 contains 16 residues. Between the trimmed V and J ends, which lost 4 bases and 3 bases, there was a span of 15 bases. Germline V lookup: CDR1 SGHTA, CDR2 FQGNSA. Here the CDR3 reads CASSSMSGRYTGELFF. CDR3 coding DNA: TGTGCCAGCAGCTCCATGTCCGGAAGGTACACCGGGGAGCTGTTTTTT.

Regarding this clone: Distinct nucleotide sequences in the sample also encode this CDR3. The chain uses TRBV9 and TRBJ1-1; no reliable D call. This CDR3 contains 14 residues. V was trimmed by 0 bases and J by 2 bases, leaving 8 bases between them. Germline CDR1 is SGDLS and CDR2 is YYNGEE. Written as DNA, the CDR3 is TGTGCCAGCAGCGTAGCTTCTCATAACACTGAAGCTTTCTTT. Encoded protein: CASSVASHNTEAFF.

The V call is TRBV25-1, the J call TRBJ1-6; D is unresolved. This CDR3 is 16 amino acids long. CDR1 MGHDK and CDR2 SYGVNS come from the germline V gene. V was cut by 6 bases and J by 0 bases, with 12 bases left in between. This CDR3 is CASRDGKSSYNSPLHF. CDR3 coding DNA: TGTGCCAGCAGGGACGGCAAGAGCTCCTATAATTCACCCCTCCACTTT.

The chain links TRBV4-1 to TRBJ2-5, with 7 bases identical to TRBD1. V lost 1 base to trimming and J lost 5 bases; unmatched junction nucleotides: 10. Per the germline V gene, CDR1 is MGHRA and CDR2 is YSYEKL. The CDR3 length is 16 residues. CDR3 coding DNA: TGCGCCAGCAGCCAAGCGAAAGGGGGCGAGGTGGAGACCCAGTACTTC. The encoded protein is CASSQAKGGEVETQYF.